This TCR beta chain stems from a study of graft-versus-host responses after intestinal transplantation. The CDR3 covers 14 residues. Germline V CDR1 and CDR2: SGHTA, FQGTGA. V was pared by 0 bases and J by 6 bases, with 11 bases between. As to this clone: The antigen remains unidentified.

The table came from immunoSEQ multiplex PCR; TCRdb's copy has only in-frame clones and leaves some out. The data show roughly 100,000 clones, 87% seen once. This rearrangement joins TRBV7-3 to TRBJ1-2, with unresolved D. The TCR originated in a human donor who received an intestinal transplant. This sample comprised unstimulated CD4+ T cells sorted from spleen or lymph node cells, obtained before intestinal transplant. CDR3 amino acids: CASSLTRRGNGYTF. The DNA for the CDR3 is TGTGCCAGCAGCTTAACTCGTCGGGGAAATGGCTACACCTTC.